The clone carrying this T cell receptor beta chain was detected ten times or more. Its antigen is unknown. The sample originates from a study of T-cell reconstitution after alpha-beta-depleted transplantation in children. Study-wide results and caveats: Diversity of TCRbeta at day 60 was high in some patients, arising from surviving recipient T cells and thymic progenitors. Newly produced T cells mostly provided counts and TCRbeta diversity after one year, as hyperexpanded clones declined.

CDR3 length: 15 amino acids. Germline-derived CDR1 and CDR2 are SGHAT and FQNNGV. The V gene lost 0 bases and the J gene lost 4 bases, with 12 bases spanning the gap. Unique molecular identifiers were used to barcode this TCRbeta library. Using its own MiXCR run on the PCR reads, TCRdb lists one record per CDR3 protein. This table has over 450,000 distinct CDR3 sequences, approximately 10% appearing once. The sample in question was PBMCs, obtained before TCRalphabeta/CD19-depleted stem cell transplant. This sequence joins TRBV11-2 and TRBJ1-2; D gene uncertain. The receptor comes from a child younger than 10 with inherited bone marrow failure, due to receive a stem cell transplant. Written as DNA, the CDR3 is TGTGCCAGCAGCTTAGATCTAATACAGTTCTATGGCTACACCTTC. Translated, it gives CASSLDLIQFYGYTF.